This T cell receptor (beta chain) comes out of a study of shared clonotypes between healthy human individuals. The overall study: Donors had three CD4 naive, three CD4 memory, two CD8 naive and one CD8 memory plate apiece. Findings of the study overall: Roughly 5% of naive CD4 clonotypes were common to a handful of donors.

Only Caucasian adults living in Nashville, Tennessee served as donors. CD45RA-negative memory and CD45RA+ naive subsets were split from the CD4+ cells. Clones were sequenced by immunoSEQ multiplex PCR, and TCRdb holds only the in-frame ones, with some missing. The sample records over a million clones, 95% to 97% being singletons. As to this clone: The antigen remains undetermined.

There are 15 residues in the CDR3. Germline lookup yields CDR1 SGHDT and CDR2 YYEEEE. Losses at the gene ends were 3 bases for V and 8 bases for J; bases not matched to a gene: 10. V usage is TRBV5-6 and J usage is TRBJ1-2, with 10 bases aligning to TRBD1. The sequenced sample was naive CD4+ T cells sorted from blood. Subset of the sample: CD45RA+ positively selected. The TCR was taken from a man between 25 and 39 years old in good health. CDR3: CASSSGTGERKGYTF. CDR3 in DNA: TGTGCCAGCAGCTCCGGGACAGGGGAACGGAAGGGCTACACCTTC.